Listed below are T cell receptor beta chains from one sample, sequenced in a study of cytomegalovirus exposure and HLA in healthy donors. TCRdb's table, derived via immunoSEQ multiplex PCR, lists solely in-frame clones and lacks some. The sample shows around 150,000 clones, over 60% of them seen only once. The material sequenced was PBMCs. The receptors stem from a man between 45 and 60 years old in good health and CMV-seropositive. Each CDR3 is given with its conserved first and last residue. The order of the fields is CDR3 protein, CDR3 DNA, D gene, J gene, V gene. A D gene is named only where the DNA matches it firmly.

cdr3_aa: CASSLAGGQETQYF
cdr3_nt: TGTGCCAGCAGCCTAGCGGGGGGGCAAGAGACCCAGTACTTC
d_call: TRBD2
j_call: TRBJ2-5
v_call: TRBV7-2

cdr3_aa: CSVSGTYGGTEAFF
cdr3_nt: TGCAGCGTATCCGGGACCTACGGAGGGACTGAAGCTTTCTTT
d_call: NA
j_call: TRBJ1-1
v_call: TRBV29-1

cdr3_aa: CASNRGTYNEQFF
cdr3_nt: TGTGCCAGCAACAGGGGCACCTACAATGAGCAGTTCTTC
d_call: TRBD1
j_call: TRBJ2-1
v_call: TRBV7-2

cdr3_aa: CASSQREPGLAGVLQYF
cdr3_nt: TGCGCCAGCAGCCAGAGGGAGCCGGGACTAGCGGGGGTACTGCAGTATTTT
d_call: TRBD2
j_call: TRBJ2-3
v_call: TRBV4-1

cdr3_aa: CASSPTGGPYTDTQYF
cdr3_nt: TGTGCCAGCAGCCCTACGGGAGGCCCTTACACAGATACGCAGTATTTT
d_call: TRBD2
j_call: TRBJ2-3
v_call: TRBV9

cdr3_aa: CASSAGGDRGETQYF
cdr3_nt: TGTGCCAGCAGCGCCGGAGGGGACAGGGGTGAGACCCAGTACTTC
d_call: TRBD1
j_call: TRBJ2-5
v_call: TRBV9

cdr3_aa: CASRDRGSQPQHF
cdr3_nt: TGTGCCAGCAGGGACAGGGGAAGTCAGCCCCAGCATTTT
d_call: TRBD1
j_call: TRBJ1-5
v_call: TRBV5-8

cdr3_aa: CASSPRLAGAPNEQFF
cdr3_nt: TGTGCCAGCTCACCAAGGCTAGCGGGGGCGCCCAATGAGCAGTTCTTC
d_call: TRBD2
j_call: TRBJ2-1
v_call: TRBV18

cdr3_aa: CASRTGSNYGYTF
cdr3_nt: TGTGCCAGCAGGACGGGGTCTAACTATGGCTACACCTTC
d_call: NA
j_call: TRBJ1-2
v_call: TRBV6-5

cdr3_aa: CASSQDSWGRKNYGYTF
cdr3_nt: TGCGCCAGCAGCCAAGATTCCTGGGGGCGTAAGAACTATGGCTACACCTTC
d_call: NA
j_call: TRBJ1-2
v_call: TRBV4-1

cdr3_aa: CASSPGQGDTQYF
cdr3_nt: TGTGCCAGCTCACCGGGACAGGGGGATACGCAGTATTTT
d_call: TRBD1
j_call: TRBJ2-3
v_call: TRBV18